This is a list of T cell receptor beta chains from one sample in a study of beta chain features in type 1 diabetes. The assay was immunoSEQ multiplex PCR, and TCRdb's table has in-frame clones only and misses some. This sample carries about 230,000 clones, about 10% of them seen once, and the ten largest clones take 0.03% to 0.035%. The specimen sequenced was naive CD4+ T cells from blood. These receptors were collected from a woman aged 18-30 years in good health. The CDR3 runs from the conserved cysteine through the conserved F or W. A D gene is named only where the DNA matches it firmly. The listing skips clone size in some rows; elsewhere it reads once, few, many or a size class.

V: TRBV7-9; size: NA; D: NA; J: TRBJ1-5; DNA: TGTGCCAGCAGCTTAGAACAGGGCAGCCAGCCCCAGCATTTT; CDR3: CASSLEQGSQPQHF
V: TRBV7-9; size: NA; D: NA; J: TRBJ2-1; DNA: TGTGCCAGCAGCTTATCGGCCGGAACAGGGAACGTTGAGCAGTTCTTC; CDR3: CASSLSAGTGNVEQFF
V: TRBV7-8; size: few; D: NA; J: TRBJ1-1; DNA: TGTGCCAGCAGCTTAGCGGTCAGAAAGAACACTGAAGCTTTCTTT; CDR3: CASSLAVRKNTEAFF
V: TRBV6-1; size: few; D: TRBD2; J: TRBJ2-3; DNA: TGTGCCAGCAGGGGAGGGACCCGCACAGATACGCAGTATTTT; CDR3: CASRGGTRTDTQYF
V: TRBV12-5; size: few; D: TRBD1; J: TRBJ2-1; DNA: TGTGCTAGTGGTTTGGTAGGTAGATTACAGGGGGCGCGGAATGAGCAGTTCTTC; CDR3: CASGLVGRLQGARNEQFF
V: TRBV7-3; size: NA; D: NA; J: TRBJ1-1; DNA: TGTGCCAGCAGCTTAAATCCCAGGGACACTGAAGCTTTCTTT; CDR3: CASSLNPRDTEAFF
V: TRBV5-1; size: NA; D: NA; J: TRBJ1-1; DNA: TGCGCCAGCGGGCAGGTTCGTACTGAAGCTTTCTTT; CDR3: CASGQVRTEAFF
V: TRBV10-2; size: NA; D: TRBD1; J: TRBJ2-5; DNA: TGCGCCAGCAGTAGCAAGGGGGCCCAAGAGACCCAGTACTTC; CDR3: CASSSKGAQETQYF
V: TRBV5-4; size: few; D: TRBD1; J: TRBJ2-7; DNA: TGTGCCAGCAGTCGGGACAGCAAAACCTACGAGCAGTACTTC; CDR3: CASSRDSKTYEQYF
V: TRBV5-1; size: NA; D: TRBD2; J: TRBJ2-7; DNA: TGCGCCAGCAGCCAAAGCGCCGGGACGCCCGGGGGGGAGCAGTACTTC; CDR3: CASSQSAGTPGGEQYF